These 21 T cell receptor beta chains share one sample of origin, sequenced in a study of early T cells in non-severe SARS-CoV-2 infection (TCRdb year 2021). The library was made by 5' RACE. The reads were generated on a NextSeq 500. TCRdb took the public reads, trimmed them with fastp at Q25, ran MiXCR for clone calling and kept in-frame beta chains. Every distinct CDR3 protein forms one entry, paired with its most common genes and DNA. The sample table records 60,000 to 75,000 distinct CDR3 sequences; 12% of these occur just once. The biggest ten clones account for approximately 6.4% of the sample. Sequencing used whole blood. The receptors derive from an adult who was a healthcare worker with PCR-confirmed SARS-CoV-2 infection or an uninfected control (not recorded which).

This clonotype was detected many times. This chain links TRBV29-1 with TRBJ2-7; D is unresolved. Trimming removed 6 bases at V and 6 bases at J, with 18 bases between. The germline CDR1 and CDR2 sequences are SQVTM and ANQGSEA. The CDR3 consists of 13 residues. The CDR3 sequence is CSVPGTDLTEQYF. The CDR3 DNA follows: TGCAGCGTGCCGGGCACAGATCTCACCGAGCAGTACTTC.

This clonotype has at least ten counts. V usage is TRBV5-1 and J usage is TRBJ2-5; the D is unclear. Germline loops: CDR1 SGHRS, CDR2 YFSETQ. Trimming took 0 bases from V and 5 from J, leaving 14 bases between them. The CDR3 spans 15 residues. DNA of the CDR3: TGCGCCAGCAGCTTGGCCAGTTTAGGAATGGAGACCCAGTACTTC. This sequence encodes CASSLASLGMETQYF.

This chain links TRBV5-1 with TRBJ2-3, with D uncertain. V dropped 2 bases and J dropped 1 base, with 8 bases sitting between them. There are 14 residues in the CDR3. Germline V lookup: CDR1 SGHRS, CDR2 YFSETQ. CDR3 residues: CASSLLPGTDTQYF. The CDR3 bases are TGCGCCAGCAGCTTATTGCCAGGCACAGATACGCAGTATTTT.

The chain joins TRBV20-1 to TRBJ2-7, with 7 bases fitting TRBD1. CDR1 DFQATT and CDR2 SNEGSKA come from the germline V gene (reference sequence). The trim removed 2 bases at V and 1 base at J, leaving 11 bases unmatched. The CDR3 runs to 16 residues. The CDR3 region is CSARPPYRGPSYEQYF. The CDR3 region has the DNA TGCAGTGCTAGACCGCCTTACAGGGGTCCTTCCTACGAGCAGTACTTC.

This clonotype came up many times. CDR3 DNA: TGCAGTGCTCGGCCTTCCGCAGAGACCCAGTACTTC. It encodes CSARPSAETQYF. This chain joins TRBV20-1 and TRBJ2-5, with D unclear. Looked up from germline, CDR1 is DFQATT and CDR2 is SNEGSKA (reference sequence). V was pared by 5 bases and J by 4 bases, with 11 bases between. This CDR3 region has 12 residues.

The chain has TRBV5-1 and TRBJ1-2; D call uncertain. V was clipped by 0 bases and J by 7 bases, with 10 bases between them. This CDR3 contains 13 residues. Germline V gene data show CDR1 as SGHRS and CDR2 as YFSETQ. This CDR3 is CASSLDRVTGYTF. The CDR3 DNA follows: TGCGCCAGCAGCTTGGACAGAGTCACTGGCTACACCTTC.

The rearrangement links TRBV21-1 to TRBJ2-7; the table's D call TRBD1 went unverified against the DNA. TRBV21-1 is described as a pseudogene. The CDR3 loop spans 16 amino acids. CDR3 amino acids: CASSNSQTGGSYEQYF. As DNA, the CDR3 is TGTGCCAGCAGCAATTCGCAGACAGGGGGCTCCTACGAGCAGTACTTC.

This clonotype was counted ten times or more. This chain joins TRBV27 and TRBJ2-5; a weak D match, TRBD1 (6 bases). V was clipped by 4 bases and J by 3 bases, with 15 bases between them. The CDR3 runs 15 residues. Germline CDR1 and CDR2: MNHEY and SMNVEV (reference sequence). CDR3 coding DNA: TGTGCCAGCAGTTCGCAGGGGTTGGGCGAAGAGACCCAGTACTTC. Translation gives CASSSQGLGEETQYF.

This clonotype was seen repeatedly, ten times or more. This chain connects TRBV15 to TRBJ1-2; TRBD1 matches 9 bases. This CDR3 is built from 18 residues. The V segment lost 2 bases and the J segment 2 bases; nucleotides outside the gene matches: 12. Germline CDR1 is LNHNV and CDR2 is YYDKDF (reference sequence). The CDR3 sequence: CATSRPALLTGGNYGYTF. Written as DNA, the CDR3 is TGTGCCACCAGCAGACCCGCTTTACTTACAGGGGGCAACTATGGCTACACCTTC.

J is TRBJ2-1 and V is TRBV18; D may match TRBD1 or TRBD2 (5 bases each). Germline V gene sequence: CDR1 KGHSH, CDR2 LQKENI. V lost 0 bases and J lost 6, with 12 bases in between. This CDR3 has 15 amino acids. The CDR3 sequence is CASSPPLAQGNEQFF. CDR3 bases: TGTGCCAGCTCACCACCCCTAGCCCAGGGCAATGAGCAGTTCTTC.

This clonotype has a count of ten or more. The V and J genes are TRBV6-6 and TRBJ1-4; D unclear. The CDR3 length is 15 residues. The V gene's germline CDR1 is MNHNY and CDR2 SVGAGI (reference sequence). Trimming took 5 bases from V and 0 from J, leaving 10 bases between them. Here the CDR3 reads CASSLALTTNEKLFF. The CDR3 DNA is TGTGCCAGCAGTCTAGCCTTGACAACTAATGAAAAACTGTTTTTT.

This sequence joins TRBV18 and TRBJ1-5; maybe TRBD1 (5 bases). V shed 3 bases and J shed 1 base, with 13 bases lying between them. CDR3 length equals 16 residues. Looked up from germline, CDR1 is KGHSH and CDR2 is LQKENI. The CDR3 protein is CASSPTVVLSNQPQHF. The DNA of the CDR3 is TGTGCCAGCTCACCGACAGTTGTTTTAAGCAATCAGCCCCAGCATTTT.

This rearrangement joins TRBV5-4 to TRBJ2-7; TRBD1 aligns across 9 bases. V gave up 0 bases and J gave up 5 bases; unmatched junction bases: 6. This CDR3 has 15 amino acids. Germline assignment: CDR1 SGHNT and CDR2 YYREEE (reference sequence). The CDR3 spells CASSLGGQGYNEQYF. The DNA of the CDR3 is TGTGCCAGCAGCTTGGGGGGACAGGGATATAACGAGCAGTACTTC.

Here the CDR3 reads CSAEGREPDTQYF. DNA for the CDR3: TGCAGTGCCGAGGGCAGGGAGCCAGATACGCAGTATTTT. This chain uses TRBV20-1 with TRBJ2-3, with D perhaps being TRBD1 or TRBD2 (5 bases each). This CDR3 contains 13 residues. Germline assignment: CDR1 DFQATT and CDR2 SNEGSKA (reference sequence). Trimming took off 6 bases at V and 4 bases at J, with 14 bases between the two ends.

The table lists this clonotype with many counts. Here the CDR3 reads CASSLAGQRQPQHF. The CDR3 bases are TGTGCCAGCAGCTTGGCGGGACAGAGACAGCCCCAGCATTTT. The chain couples TRBV5-5 to TRBJ1-5; 7 nucleotides agree with TRBD1. The CDR3 spans 14 residues. V lost 0 bases and J lost 7; bases outside the gene matches: 4. CDR1 is SGHKS and CDR2 is YYEKEE in the germline V gene (reference sequence).

This clonotype came up many times. The chain links TRBV11-2 to TRBJ2-7; TRBD1 is a possible D gene (6 bases). Trimming took 4 bases from V and 2 from J, leaving 15 bases between them. CDR1 is SGHAT and CDR2 is FQNNGV in the germline V gene. This CDR3 region has 15 residues. The CDR3 here is CASSSRGVGTYEQYF. CDR3 in DNA: TGTGCCAGCAGCTCCAGGGGCGTCGGGACCTACGAGCAGTACTTC.

In this sample, this clonotype turned up many times. The V gene is TRBV4-1, the J gene TRBJ1-1, with D maybe TRBD1 (5 bases). This CDR3 is built from 16 residues. Germline CDR1 reads MGHRA; CDR2 reads YSYEKL. V was cut by 0 bases and J by 1 base, with 12 bases left in between. The CDR3 protein is CASSQDFAGRNTEAFF. The CDR3 bases are TGCGCCAGCAGCCAAGATTTTGCAGGGCGGAACACTGAAGCTTTCTTT.

This clonotype was detected a few times. The chain links TRBV2 to TRBJ1-2; a weak D match, TRBD1 (5 bases). The germline V and J ends were trimmed by 4 bases and 3 bases, with 12 bases remaining between them. CDR3 size: 14 residues. The germline CDR1 and CDR2 sequences are SNHLY and FYNNEI. DNA of the CDR3: TGTGCCAGCAGTGGGGACCGAGTCGACTATGGCTACACCTTC. Translation: CASSGDRVDYGYTF. The whole variable domain, remainder taken from reference TRBV2 and TRBJ1-2, is EPEVTQTPSHQVTQMGQEVILRCVPISNHLYFYWYRQILGQKVEFLVSFYNNEISEKSEIFDDQFSVERPDGSNFTLKIRSTKLEDSAMYFCASSGDRVDYGYTFGSGTRLTVV.

This chain uses TRBV5-4 with TRBJ2-7; 10 nucleotides agree with TRBD2. V shed 5 bases and J 1 base; nucleotides not matched to a gene: 6. CDR1 SGHNT and CDR2 YYREEE come from the germline V gene (reference sequence). CDR3 length equals 15 residues. CDR3 DNA sequence: TGTGCCAGCAGACCAGCGGGGGGGCGTTCCTACGAGCAGTACTTC. This sequence encodes CASRPAGGRSYEQYF.

The chain recombines TRBV6-5 with TRBJ2-7; no clear D. Germline values: CDR1 MNHEY, CDR2 SVGAGI. V was shortened by 0 bases and J by 0 bases, with 15 bases between the two germline ends. The length of the CDR3 is 17 residues. CDR3 loop: CASSYSITRLSSYEQYF. DNA of the CDR3: TGTGCCAGCAGTTACTCGATTACCAGGCTAAGCTCCTACGAGCAGTACTTC.

There are a few counts of this clonotype. V usage is TRBV20-1 and J usage is TRBJ1-5, with TRBD1 as a possible D gene (6 bases). Germline V gene sequence: CDR1 DFQATT, CDR2 SNEGSKA (reference sequence). CDR3 length: 15 residues. Trimming cost V 1 base and J 4 bases, with 14 bases left between them. CDR3 in amino acids: CSARVPLGGNQPQHF. The CDR3 DNA reads as TGCAGTGCTAGAGTGCCCTTAGGGGGTAATCAGCCCCAGCATTTT.